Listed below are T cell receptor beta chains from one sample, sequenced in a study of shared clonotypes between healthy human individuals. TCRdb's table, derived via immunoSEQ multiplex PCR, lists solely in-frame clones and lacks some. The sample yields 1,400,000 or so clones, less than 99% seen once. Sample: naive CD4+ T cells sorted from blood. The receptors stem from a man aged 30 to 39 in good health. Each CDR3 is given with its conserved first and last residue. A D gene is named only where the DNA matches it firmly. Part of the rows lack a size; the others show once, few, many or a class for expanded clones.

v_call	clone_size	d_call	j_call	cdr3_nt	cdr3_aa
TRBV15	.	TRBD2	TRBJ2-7	TGTGCCACCAGCGGAGCGGGAGCGAGAGACGAGCAGTACTTC	CATSGAGARDEQYF
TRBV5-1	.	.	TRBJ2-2	TGCGCCAGCAGTAACGGGGCGGGAATCGGGGAGCTGTTTTTT	CASSNGAGIGELFF
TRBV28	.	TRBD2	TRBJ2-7	TGTGCCAGCAGTCCCAGCGGGAGGGTGGGGGAGCAGTACTTC	CASSPSGRVGEQYF
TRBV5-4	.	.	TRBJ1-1	TGTGCCAGCAGCTCCCGGAGGGGGGCGAATTCCTTCTTTGAAGCTTTCTTT	CASSSRRGANSFFEAFF
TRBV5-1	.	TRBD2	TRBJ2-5	TGCGCCAGCAGAATAGCGGGAGGGCCACAAGAGACCCAGTACTTC	CASRIAGGPQETQYF
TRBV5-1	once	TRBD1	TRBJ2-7	TGCGCCAGCAGCTTGGGACAGGGTGGATACGAGCAGTACTTC	CASSLGQGGYEQYF
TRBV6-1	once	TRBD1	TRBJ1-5	TGTGCCAGCAGTTTGAAACAGGGGGCACAACAGCCCCAGCATTTT	CASSLKQGAQQPQHF
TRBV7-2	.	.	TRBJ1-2	TGTGCCAGCAGCTTTGGGGTTAACTATGGCTACACCTTC	CASSFGVNYGYTF
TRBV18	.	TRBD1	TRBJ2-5	TGTGCCAGCTCTCGGACAGGACAAGAGACCCAGTACTTC	CASSRTGQETQYF
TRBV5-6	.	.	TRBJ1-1	TGTGCCAGCAGCTTGACAGGGACCCACTATGAAGCTTTCTTT	CASSLTGTHYEAFF
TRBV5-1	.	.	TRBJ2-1	TGCGCCAGCAGCCCAAACAGGGTACCCTACAATGAGCAGTTCTTC	CASSPNRVPYNEQFF
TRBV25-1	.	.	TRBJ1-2	TGTGCCAGCAAGGGCAGAGATGGCTACACCTTC	CASKGRDGYTF
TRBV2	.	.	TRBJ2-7	TGTGCCAGCAGTGGGGACTCCCCCATGTATAGCGAGCAGTACTTC	CASSGDSPMYSEQYF
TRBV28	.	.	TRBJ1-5	TGTGCCAGCAGTTACTTATCCTGGGATCAGCCCCAGCATTTT	CASSYLSWDQPQHF
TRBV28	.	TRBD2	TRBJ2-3	TGTGCCAGCAGTTTAGCCGGGACTAGAACCACAGATACGCAGTATTTT	CASSLAGTRTTDTQYF
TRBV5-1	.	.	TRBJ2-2	TGCGCCAGCAGCTTTGGTATGACCGGGGAGCTGTTTTTT	CASSFGMTGELFF
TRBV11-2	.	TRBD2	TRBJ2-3	TGTGCCAGCAGCTTTTGGGGGGGAGGAGATACGCAGTATTTT	CASSFWGGGDTQYF
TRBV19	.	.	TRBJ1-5	TGTGCCAGTAACGGACACACAATGAATAGCAATCAGCCCCAGCATTTT	CASNGHTMNSNQPQHF
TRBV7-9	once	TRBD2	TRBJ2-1	TGTGCCAGCAGCCCCTCTGGGACTAGGACCTACAATGAGCAGTTCTTC	CASSPSGTRTYNEQFF
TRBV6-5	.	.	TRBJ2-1	TGTGCCAGCAGTCGATCAGGGGACTCCTACAATGAGCAGTTCTTC	CASSRSGDSYNEQFF
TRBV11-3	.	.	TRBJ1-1	TGTGCCAGCAGCATGGGCGCGGACACTGAAGCTTTCTTT	CASSMGADTEAFF
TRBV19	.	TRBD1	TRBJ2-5	TGTGCCAGTAGTGCCAGGGGGCTACGGGAGACCCAGTACTTC	CASSARGLRETQYF
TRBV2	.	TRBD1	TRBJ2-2	TGTGCCAGCTTGAGCGGACAGGGAAGAACCGGGGAGCTGTTTTTT	CASLSGQGRTGELFF
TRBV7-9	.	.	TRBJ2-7	TGTGCCAGCAGCTCCCATTGGGGGGCCTACGAGCAGTACTTC	CASSSHWGAYEQYF
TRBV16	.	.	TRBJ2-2	TGTGCCAGCAGCCTTCTGGCAGGGCTATCGAACACCGGGGAGCTGTTTTTT	CASSLLAGLSNTGELFF
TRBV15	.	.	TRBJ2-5	TGTGCCACGGGCAAACAGGGTAAAGAGACCCAGTACTTC	CATGKQGKETQYF
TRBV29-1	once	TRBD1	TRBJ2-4	TGCAGCGTTCAACAGGGGGCCAAAAACATTCAGTACTTC	CSVQQGAKNIQYF
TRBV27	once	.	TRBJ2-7	TGTGCCAGCAGTTTCTCCAGCTCCTACGAGCAGTACTTC	CASSFSSSYEQYF
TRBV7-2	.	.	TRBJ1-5	TGTGCCAGCAGCTTAGATTTAGTCCAGCCCCAGCATTTT	CASSLDLVQPQHF
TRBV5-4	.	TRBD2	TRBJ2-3	TGTGCCAGCAGCCCTAAGGGGACTAGCGGGAGTACAGATACGCAGTATTTT	CASSPKGTSGSTDTQYF
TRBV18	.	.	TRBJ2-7	TGTGCCAGCTCACCTCCGAAGGGGGCGGGGGTTTACGAGCAGTACTTC	CASSPPKGAGVYEQYF
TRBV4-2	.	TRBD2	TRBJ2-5	TGTGCCAGCAGCTCACGAGCCTTAGCGGGAGCCCAGACCCAGTACTTC	CASSSRALAGAQTQYF
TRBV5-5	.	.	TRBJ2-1	TGTGCCAGCAGCTTCGGGAACCCCTTCAATGAGCAGTTCTTC	CASSFGNPFNEQFF
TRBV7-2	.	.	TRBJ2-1	TGTGCCAGCAGCCTTCAGACATCCTTACTCTACAATGAGCAGTTCTTC	CASSLQTSLLYNEQFF
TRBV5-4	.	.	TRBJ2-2	TGTGCCACACAAAATAGACGCTTGTCAACCGGGGAGCTGTTTTTT	CATQNRRLSTGELFF
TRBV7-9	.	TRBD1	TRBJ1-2	TGTGCCGGCAGCACTGGGGACAGGGGAGGTGGCGGCTACACCTTC	CAGSTGDRGGGGYTF
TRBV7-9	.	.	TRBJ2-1	TGTGCCAGCAGCTTACAAGGGAATGAGCAGTTCTTC	CASSLQGNEQFF
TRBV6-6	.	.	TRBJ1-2	TGTGCCAGCAGCCAGCACAAGGACAGCCTCTATGGCTACACCTTC	CASSQHKDSLYGYTF
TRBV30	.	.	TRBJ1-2	TGTGCCGCGGGAGAACGTGGCTACACCTTC	CAAGERGYTF
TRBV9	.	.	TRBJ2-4	.	CASSVATGTNPEAF
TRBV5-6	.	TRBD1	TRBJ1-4	TGTGCCAGCAGCAGGGGACAGAGAAATGAAAAACTGTTTTTT	CASSRGQRNEKLFF
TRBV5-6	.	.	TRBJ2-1	TGTGCCAGCAGCCCTACTAGCCGCCCCTACAATGAGCAGTTCTTC	CASSPTSRPYNEQFF
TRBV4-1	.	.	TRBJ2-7	TGCGCCAGCAGCCAAGTTTATCGGGCCGACTACGAGCAGTACTTC	CASSQVYRADYEQYF
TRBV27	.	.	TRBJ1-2	TGTGCCAGCAGTCCCGGGACATCCTATGGCTACACCTTC	CASSPGTSYGYTF
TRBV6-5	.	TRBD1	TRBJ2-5	TGTGCCAGCAGTTACGGGGACAGATCACAAGAGACCCAGTACTTC	CASSYGDRSQETQYF
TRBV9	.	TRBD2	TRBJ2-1	TGTGCCAGCAGCGTAGATGGCGGGAGGGTTCGGGGTGAGCAGTTCTTC	CASSVDGGRVRGEQFF
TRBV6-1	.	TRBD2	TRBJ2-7	TGTGCCAGCAGTGCCCGAGCGGGAGCCGCCTACGAGCAGTACTTC	CASSARAGAAYEQYF
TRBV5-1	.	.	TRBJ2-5	TGCGCCAGCAGCTTGGCCGTTTTTGGGGTTGGCGAGACCCAGTACTTC	CASSLAVFGVGETQYF
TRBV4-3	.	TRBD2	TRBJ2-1	TGCGCCAGCAGCCTTTTAGCGGGAGGGCAAAATGAGCAGTTCTTC	CASSLLAGGQNEQFF
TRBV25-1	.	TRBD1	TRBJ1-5	TGTGCCAGCAGTGAAACAGGGGGGGTTGGTCAGCCCCAGCATTTT	CASSETGGVGQPQHF
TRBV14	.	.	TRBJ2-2	TGTGCCAGCAGTCTTACAGGGTTAGGGACCGGGGAGCTGTTTTTT	CASSLTGLGTGELFF